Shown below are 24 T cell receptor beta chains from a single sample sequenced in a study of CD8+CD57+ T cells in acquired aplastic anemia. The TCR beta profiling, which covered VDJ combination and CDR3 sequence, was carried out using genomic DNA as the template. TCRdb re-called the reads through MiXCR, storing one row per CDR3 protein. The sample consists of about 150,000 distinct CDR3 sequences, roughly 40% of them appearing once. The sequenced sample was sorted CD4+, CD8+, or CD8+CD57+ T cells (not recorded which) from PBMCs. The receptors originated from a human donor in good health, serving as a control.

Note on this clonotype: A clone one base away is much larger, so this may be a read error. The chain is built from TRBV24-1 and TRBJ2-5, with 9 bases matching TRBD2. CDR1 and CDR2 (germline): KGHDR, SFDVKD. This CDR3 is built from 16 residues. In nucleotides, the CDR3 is TGCAGTGCTAGAATATTAAGCGGGGGGAGTAGGAATGAGCAGTACTTC. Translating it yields CSARILSGGSRNEQYF.

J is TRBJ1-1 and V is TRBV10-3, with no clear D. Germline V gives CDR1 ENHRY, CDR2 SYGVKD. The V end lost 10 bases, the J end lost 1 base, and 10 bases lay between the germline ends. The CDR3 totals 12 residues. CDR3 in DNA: TGTGCCACCAGCGCAGGGAACACTGAAGCTTTCTTT. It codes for CATSAGNTEAFF.

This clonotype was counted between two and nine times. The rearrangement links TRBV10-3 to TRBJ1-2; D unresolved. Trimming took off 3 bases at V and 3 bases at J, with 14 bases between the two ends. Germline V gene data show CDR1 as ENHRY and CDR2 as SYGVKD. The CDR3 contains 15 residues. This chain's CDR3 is CAISEEQPVYYGYTF. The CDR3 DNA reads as TGTGCCATCAGTGAAGAACAGCCCGTTTACTATGGCTACACCTTC.

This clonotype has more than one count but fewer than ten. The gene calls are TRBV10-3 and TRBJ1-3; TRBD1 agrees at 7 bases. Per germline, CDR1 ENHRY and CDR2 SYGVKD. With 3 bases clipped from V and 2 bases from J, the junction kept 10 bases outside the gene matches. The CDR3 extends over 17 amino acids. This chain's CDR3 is CAISDWLLQGTGNTIYF. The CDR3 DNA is TGTGCCATCAGTGACTGGCTACTACAGGGGACTGGAAACACCATATATTTT.

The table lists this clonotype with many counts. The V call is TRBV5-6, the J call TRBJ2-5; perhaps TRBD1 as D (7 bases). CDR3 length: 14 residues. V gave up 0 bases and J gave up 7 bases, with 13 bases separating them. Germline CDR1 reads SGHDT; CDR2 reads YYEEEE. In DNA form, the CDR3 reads TGTGCCAGCAGCTTGGTTTCAGGGGGAGGGACCCAGTACTTC. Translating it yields CASSLVSGGGTQYF.

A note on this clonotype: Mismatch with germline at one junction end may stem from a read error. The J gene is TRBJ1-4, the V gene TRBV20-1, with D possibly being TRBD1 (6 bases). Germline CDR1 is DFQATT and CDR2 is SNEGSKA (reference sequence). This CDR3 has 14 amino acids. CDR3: CSAGPRGSREKLFF. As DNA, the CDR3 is TGCAGTGCTGGCCCCAGGGGCTCTAGGGAAAAGCTGTTTTTT.

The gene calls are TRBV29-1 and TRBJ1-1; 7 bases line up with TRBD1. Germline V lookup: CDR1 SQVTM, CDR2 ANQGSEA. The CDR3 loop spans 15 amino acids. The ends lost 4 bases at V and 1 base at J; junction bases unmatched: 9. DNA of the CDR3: TGCAGCGTTGGGGTGTTCGGACAGGCGAACACTGAAGCTTTCTTT. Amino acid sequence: CSVGVFGQANTEAFF. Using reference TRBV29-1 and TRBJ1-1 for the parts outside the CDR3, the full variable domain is SAVISQKPSRDICQRGTSLTIQCQVDSQVTMMFWYRQQPGQSLTLIATANQGSEATYESGFVIDKFPISRPNLTFSTLTVSNMSPEDSSIYLCSVGVFGQANTEAFFGQGTRLTVV.

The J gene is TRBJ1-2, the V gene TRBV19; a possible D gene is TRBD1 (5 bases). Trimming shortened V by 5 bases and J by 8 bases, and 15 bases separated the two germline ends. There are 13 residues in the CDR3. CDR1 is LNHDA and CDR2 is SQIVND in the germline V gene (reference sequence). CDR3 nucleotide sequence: TGTGCCAGTAGTGAGGGGATCCGCCTGGGCTACACCTTC. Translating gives CASSEGIRLGYTF.

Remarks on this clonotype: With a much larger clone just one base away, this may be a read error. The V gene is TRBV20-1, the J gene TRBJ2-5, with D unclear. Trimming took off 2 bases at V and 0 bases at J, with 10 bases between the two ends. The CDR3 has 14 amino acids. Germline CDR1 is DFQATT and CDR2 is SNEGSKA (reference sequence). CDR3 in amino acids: CSARNPPNQETQYF. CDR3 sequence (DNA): TGCAGTGCTAGAAATCCCCCGAACCAAGAGACCCAGTACTTC.

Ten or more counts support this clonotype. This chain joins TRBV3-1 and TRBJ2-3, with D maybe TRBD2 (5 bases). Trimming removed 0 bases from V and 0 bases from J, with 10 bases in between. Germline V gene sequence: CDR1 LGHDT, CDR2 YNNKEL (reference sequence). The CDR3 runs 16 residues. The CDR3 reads CASSQDRRGSTDTQYF. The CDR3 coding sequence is TGTGCCAGCAGCCAAGATCGTAGAGGGAGCACAGATACGCAGTATTTT.

The CDR3 spells CSASWTGGAYYGYTF. The CDR3 bases are TGCAGTGCTAGTTGGACAGGGGGCGCTTACTATGGCTACACCTTC. This sequence joins TRBV20-1 and TRBJ1-2, with 11 bases matching TRBD1. The V and J ends lost 3 bases and 3 bases, in that order; junction bases with no gene match: 6. Germline CDR1 and CDR2: DFQATT and SNEGSKA (reference sequence). The CDR3 loop spans 15 amino acids.

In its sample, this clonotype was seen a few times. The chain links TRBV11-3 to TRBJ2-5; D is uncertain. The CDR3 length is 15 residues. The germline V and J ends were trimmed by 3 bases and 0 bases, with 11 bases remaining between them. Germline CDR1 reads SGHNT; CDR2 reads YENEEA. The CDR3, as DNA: TGTGCCAGCAGCTTGGTCTGGCAGGACCAAGAGACCCAGTACTTC. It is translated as CASSLVWQDQETQYF.

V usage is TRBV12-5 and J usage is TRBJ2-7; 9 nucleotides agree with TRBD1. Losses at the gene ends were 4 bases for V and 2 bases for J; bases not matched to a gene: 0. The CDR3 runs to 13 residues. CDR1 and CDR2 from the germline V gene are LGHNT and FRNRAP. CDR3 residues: CASGWDRAYEQYF. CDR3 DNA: TGTGCTAGTGGTTGGGACAGGGCCTACGAGCAGTACTTC.

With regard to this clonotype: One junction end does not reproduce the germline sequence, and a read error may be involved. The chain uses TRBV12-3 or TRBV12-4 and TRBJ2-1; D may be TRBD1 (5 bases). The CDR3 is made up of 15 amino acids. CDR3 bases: TGTGCCAGCGGTTTCGTGACCAGGGCCTACAATGAGCAGTTCTTC. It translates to CASGFVTRAYNEQFF.

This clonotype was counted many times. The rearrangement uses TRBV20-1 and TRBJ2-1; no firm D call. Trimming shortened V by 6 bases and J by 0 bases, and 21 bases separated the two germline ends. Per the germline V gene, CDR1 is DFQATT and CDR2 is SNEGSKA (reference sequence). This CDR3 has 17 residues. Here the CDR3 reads CSAPPREVWSSYNEQFF. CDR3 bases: TGCAGTGCCCCACCCCGCGAGGTCTGGAGCTCCTACAATGAGCAGTTCTTC.

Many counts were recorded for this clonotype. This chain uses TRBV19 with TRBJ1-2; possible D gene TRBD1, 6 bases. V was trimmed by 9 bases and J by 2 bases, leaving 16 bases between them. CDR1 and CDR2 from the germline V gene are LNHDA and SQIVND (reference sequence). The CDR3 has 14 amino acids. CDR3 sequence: CARKHRVWNYGYTF. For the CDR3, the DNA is TGTGCCAGAAAGCACAGGGTATGGAACTATGGCTACACCTTC.

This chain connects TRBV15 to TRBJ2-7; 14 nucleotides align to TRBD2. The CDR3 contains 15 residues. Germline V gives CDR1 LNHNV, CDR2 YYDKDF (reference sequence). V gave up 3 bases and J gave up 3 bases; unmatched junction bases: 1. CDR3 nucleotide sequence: TGTGCCACCAGCAGGGGGACTAGCGGGAGCTACGAGCAGTACTTC. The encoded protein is CATSRGTSGSYEQYF. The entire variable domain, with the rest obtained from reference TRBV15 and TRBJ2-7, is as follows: DAMVIQNPRYQVTQFGKPVTLSCSQTLNHNVMYWYQQKSSQAPKLLFHYYDKDFNNEADTPDNFQSRRPNTSFCFLDIRSPGLGDTAMYLCATSRGTSGSYEQYFGPGTRLTVT.

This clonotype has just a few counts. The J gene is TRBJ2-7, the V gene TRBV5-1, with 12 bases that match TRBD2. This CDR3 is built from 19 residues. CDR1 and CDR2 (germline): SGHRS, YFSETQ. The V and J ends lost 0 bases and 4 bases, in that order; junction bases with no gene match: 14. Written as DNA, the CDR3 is TGCGCCAGCAGCTTGGACGGGGTGTCTAGCGGGAGGGATATATACGAGCAGTACTTC. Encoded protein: CASSLDGVSSGRDIYEQYF. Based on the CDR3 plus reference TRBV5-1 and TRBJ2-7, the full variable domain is KAGVTQTPRYLIKTRGQQVTLSCSPISGHRSVSWYQQTPGQGLQFLFEYFSETQRNKGNFPGRFSGRQFSNSRSEMNVSTLELGDSALYLCASSLDGVSSGRDIYEQYFGPGTRLTVT.

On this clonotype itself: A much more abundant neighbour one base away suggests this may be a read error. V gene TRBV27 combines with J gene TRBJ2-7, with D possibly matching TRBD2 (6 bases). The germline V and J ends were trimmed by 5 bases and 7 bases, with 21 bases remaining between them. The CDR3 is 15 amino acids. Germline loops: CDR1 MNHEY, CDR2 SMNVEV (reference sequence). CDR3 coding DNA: TGTGCCAGCAGTACCCACATCGGGAGCTACAATGAGCAGTACTTC. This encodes CASSTHIGSYNEQYF.

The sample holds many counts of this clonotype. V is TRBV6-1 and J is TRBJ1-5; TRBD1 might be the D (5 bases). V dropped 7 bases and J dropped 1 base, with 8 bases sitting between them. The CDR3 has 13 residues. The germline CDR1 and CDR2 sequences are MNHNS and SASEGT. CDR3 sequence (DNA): TGTGCCAGCATGGGGGTAAGCAATCAGCCCCAGCATTTT. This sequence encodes CASMGVSNQPQHF.

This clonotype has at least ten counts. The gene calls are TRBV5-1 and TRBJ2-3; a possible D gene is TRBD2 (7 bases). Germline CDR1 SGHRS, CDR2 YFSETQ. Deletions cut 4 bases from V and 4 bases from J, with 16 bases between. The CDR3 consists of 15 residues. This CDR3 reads CASSGVGGPADTQYF. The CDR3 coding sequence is TGCGCCAGCAGCGGGGTCGGGGGGCCTGCAGATACGCAGTATTTT.

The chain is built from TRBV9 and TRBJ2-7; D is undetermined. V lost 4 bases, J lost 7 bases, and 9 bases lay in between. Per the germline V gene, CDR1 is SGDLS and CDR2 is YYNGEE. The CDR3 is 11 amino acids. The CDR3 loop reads CASSSGREQYF. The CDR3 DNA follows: TGTGCCAGCAGCTCCGGACGGGAGCAGTACTTC. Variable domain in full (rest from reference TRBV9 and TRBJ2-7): DSGVTQTPKHLITATGQRVTLRCSPRSGDLSVYWYQQSLDQGLQFLIQYYNGEERAKGNILERFSAQQFPDLHSELNLSSLELGDSALYFCASSSGREQYFGPGTRLTVT.

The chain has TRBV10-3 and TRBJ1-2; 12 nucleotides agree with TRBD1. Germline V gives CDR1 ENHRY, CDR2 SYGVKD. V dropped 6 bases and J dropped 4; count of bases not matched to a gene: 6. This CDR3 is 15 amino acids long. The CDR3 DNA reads TGTGCCATCAGCCCTGGGACAGGGGGCGGCTATGGCTACACCTTC. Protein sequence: CAISPGTGGGYGYTF.

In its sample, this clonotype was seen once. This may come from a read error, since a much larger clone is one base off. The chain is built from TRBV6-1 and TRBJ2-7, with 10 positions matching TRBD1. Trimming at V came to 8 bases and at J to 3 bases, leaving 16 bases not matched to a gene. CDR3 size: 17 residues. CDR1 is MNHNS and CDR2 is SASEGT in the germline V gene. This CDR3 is CASGKSLPGQGFYEQYF. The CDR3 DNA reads TGTGCCAGCGGCAAATCACTTCCGGGACAGGGGTTCTACGAGCAGTACTTC.